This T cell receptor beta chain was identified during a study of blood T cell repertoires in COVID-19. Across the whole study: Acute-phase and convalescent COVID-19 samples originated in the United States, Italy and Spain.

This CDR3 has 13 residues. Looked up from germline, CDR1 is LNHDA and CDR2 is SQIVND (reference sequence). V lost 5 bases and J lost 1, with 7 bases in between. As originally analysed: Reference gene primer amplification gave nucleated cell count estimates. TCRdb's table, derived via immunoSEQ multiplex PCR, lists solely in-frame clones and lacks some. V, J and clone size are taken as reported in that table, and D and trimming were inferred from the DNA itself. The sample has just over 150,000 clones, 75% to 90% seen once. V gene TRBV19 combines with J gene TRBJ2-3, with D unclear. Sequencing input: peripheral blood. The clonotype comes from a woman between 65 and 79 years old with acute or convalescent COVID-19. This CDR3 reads CASSLQGTDTQYF. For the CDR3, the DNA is TGTGCCAGTAGTCTCCAGGGCACAGATACGCAGTATTTT.